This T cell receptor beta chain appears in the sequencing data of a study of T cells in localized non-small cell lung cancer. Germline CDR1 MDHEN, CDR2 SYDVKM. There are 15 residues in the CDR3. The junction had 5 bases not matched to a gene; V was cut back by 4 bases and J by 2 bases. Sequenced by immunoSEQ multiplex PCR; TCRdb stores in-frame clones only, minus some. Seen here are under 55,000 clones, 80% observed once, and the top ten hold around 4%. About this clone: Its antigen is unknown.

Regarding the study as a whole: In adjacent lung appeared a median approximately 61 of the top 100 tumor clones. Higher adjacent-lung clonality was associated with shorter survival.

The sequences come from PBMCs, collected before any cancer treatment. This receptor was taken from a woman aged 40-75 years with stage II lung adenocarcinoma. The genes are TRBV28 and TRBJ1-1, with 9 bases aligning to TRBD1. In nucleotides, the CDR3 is TGTGCCAGCAGTTCACCACAGGGGGCCAACACTGAAGCTTTCTTT. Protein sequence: CASSSPQGANTEAFF.